These 31 T cell receptor beta chains were sequenced from one sample in a study of T cell responses to AZD1222 COVID-19 vaccine. The method was immunoSEQ multiplex PCR; TCRdb's version includes in-frame clones alone and lacks a portion of them. The sample includes about 270,000 clones, around 92% of them seen just once. The sample in question was peripheral blood, obtained 28 days after the second AZD1222 dose. The receptors shown here come from an adult who received the AZD1222 COVID-19 vaccine.

J is TRBJ1-5 and V is TRBV30, with D hard to call. The germline V gene encodes CDR1 GTSNPN and CDR2 SVGIG (reference sequence). V was clipped by 1 base and J by 4 bases, with 14 bases between them. There are 15 residues in the CDR3. CDR3 in amino acids: CAWSDGGSRNQPQHF. The CDR3 DNA reads TGTGCCTGGAGTGATGGAGGTAGCCGGAATCAGCCCCAGCATTTT.

The V call is TRBV5-1, the J call TRBJ2-1; no reliable D call. Germline V gene sequence: CDR1 SGHRS, CDR2 YFSETQ. This CDR3 region has 11 residues. V was shortened by 0 bases and J by 8 bases, with 3 bases between the two germline ends. The CDR3 DNA sequence: TGCGCCAGCAGCTTGGAGGATGAGCAGTTCTTC. This codes for CASSLEDEQFF.

The CDR3 region is CANRRLGLGEQYF. CDR3 sequence (DNA): TGTGCCAACAGACGACTTGGTCTGGGCGAGCAGTACTTC. This sequence joins TRBV2 and TRBJ2-7; D gene ambiguous. Per germline, CDR1 SNHLY and CDR2 FYNNEI. The CDR3 runs to 13 residues. V was cut by 10 bases and J by 6 bases, with 19 bases left in between.

The chain joins TRBV3-1 (or the pseudogene TRBV3-2) to TRBJ1-6, with 7 bases fitting TRBD1. The CDR3 runs 15 residues. Unmatched junction bases numbered 4, after V lost 4 bases and J lost 4 bases. CDR1 is LGHDT, CDR2 YNNKEL, per germline (reference sequence). DNA for the CDR3: TGTGCCAGCAGCCCCGGGACAGCGTATAATTCACCCCTCCACTTT. It encodes CASSPGTAYNSPLHF.

This chain uses TRBV7-2 with TRBJ1-2; 8 bases map to TRBD1. Germline V CDR1 and CDR2: SGHTA, FQGNSA. Germline trimming cut 4 bases from V and 4 bases from J; bases unmatched to any gene: 11. This CDR3 has 16 residues. This CDR3 reads CASSSASDRAGYGYTF. The DNA for the CDR3 is TGTGCCAGCAGCTCAGCCTCGGACAGGGCTGGCTATGGCTACACCTTC.

V gene TRBV7-2 combines with J gene TRBJ2-1, with D possibly called TRBD1 or TRBD2 (5 bases each). The V gene's germline CDR1 is SGHTA and CDR2 FQGNSA. CDR3 length equals 14 residues. With 3 bases removed from V and 4 bases from J, the gap between germline ends came to 10 bases. This chain's CDR3 is CASSLVGVYNEQFF. CDR3 coding DNA: TGTGCCAGCAGCTTGGTGGGGGTATACAATGAGCAGTTCTTC.

Concerning this clone itself: Other DNA variants within this sample encode the same CDR3. The genes are TRBV28 and TRBJ1-2, with 9 bases identical to TRBD1. Germline V gene lookup returns CDR1 MDHEN and CDR2 SYDVKM. This CDR3 has 14 amino acids. Germline trimming cut 5 bases from V and 0 bases from J; bases unmatched to any gene: 1. CDR3 coding DNA: TGTGCCAGCAGTGGGACAGGGTCTAACTATGGCTACACCTTC. Translating it yields CASSGTGSNYGYTF.

The chain uses TRBV10-3 and TRBJ1-1, with a tentative D call TRBD1 (5 bases). The CDR3 sequence is 15 residues long. The V and J ends lost 1 base and 0 bases respectively, with 9 bases between them. From germline, CDR1 is ENHRY and CDR2 SYGVKD. For the CDR3, the DNA is TGTGCCATCAGTGAGTTGAGGGGCATGAACACTGAAGCTTTCTTT. Translation: CAISELRGMNTEAFF.

The V call is TRBV9, the J call TRBJ2-3; a weak D match, TRBD2 (5 bases). V was pared by 4 bases and J by 2 bases, with 11 bases between. Germline CDR1 reads SGDLS; CDR2 reads YYNGEE. The CDR3 is 14 amino acids. CDR3 residues: CASSPGLNTDTQYF. The CDR3 nucleotides are TGTGCCAGCAGCCCCGGACTCAACACAGATACGCAGTATTTT.

The CDR3 sequence: CAIRQGDTGELFF. CDR3 DNA sequence: TGTGCCATCAGACAGGGGGACACCGGGGAGCTGTTTTTT. The chain carries TRBV10-3 and TRBJ2-2, with 8 positions matching TRBD1. V was pared by 6 bases and J by 3 bases, with 0 bases of the junction left unmatched. Germline V gene lookup returns CDR1 ENHRY and CDR2 SYGVKD. The CDR3 totals 13 residues.

This clone appeared once. The CDR3 DNA follows: TGTGCCAGCAGCTCAGCGTGGGGAGAGACCCAGTACTTC. Amino acid sequence: CASSSAWGETQYF. The J gene is TRBJ2-5, the V gene TRBV13, with D unresolved. Germline CDR1 and CDR2: PRHDT and FYEKMQ (reference sequence). With 4 bases removed from V and 4 bases from J, the gap between germline ends came to 10 bases. The CDR3 has 13 amino acids.

The chain uses TRBV6-5 and TRBJ1-1, with unresolved D. The ends were cut back, 5 bases at V and 1 base at J, with 11 bases in the middle. CDR3 size: 14 residues. From germline, CDR1 is MNHEY and CDR2 SVGAGI. CDR3 protein: CASSLSTGNTEAFF. Written as DNA, the CDR3 is TGTGCCAGCAGTCTCTCGACGGGGAACACTGAAGCTTTCTTT.

The chain recombines TRBV5-1 with TRBJ1-6; 8 bases agree with TRBD1. CDR1 and CDR2 from the germline V gene are SGHRS and YFSETQ. CDR3 length: 16 residues. V was clipped by 2 bases and J by 9 bases; unmatched bases: 10. DNA for the CDR3: TGCGCCAGCAGCTTCTCAACCACAGGGGGATCTTCACCCCTCCACTTT. This gives the protein CASSFSTTGGSSPLHF.

The chain links TRBV7-6 to TRBJ1-4, with D uncertain. V was pared by 1 base and J by 7 bases, with 4 bases between. There are 12 residues in the CDR3. Germline lookup yields CDR1 SGHVS and CDR2 FNYEAQ. Written as DNA, the CDR3 is TGTGCCAGCAGCTTAGGGGGTGAAAAACTGTTTTTT. As protein: CASSLGGEKLFF.

The chain recombines TRBV2 with TRBJ1-2; TRBD1 is a possible D gene (6 bases). Trimming cost V 9 bases and J 4 bases, with 9 bases left between them. CDR3 size: 11 residues. The V gene's germline CDR1 is SNHLY and CDR2 FYNNEI. CDR3 residues: CASSGVYGYTF. The CDR3 nucleotides are TGTGCCAGTTCAGGGGTCTATGGCTACACCTTC.

J is TRBJ2-3 and V is TRBV29-1; D unclear. CDR1 and CDR2 (germline): SQVTM, ANQGSEA. This CDR3 is built from 16 residues. Trimming left V 2 bases short and J 0 bases short, with 15 bases between. CDR3 loop: CSVEMEGVRSTDTQYF. The CDR3 DNA sequence: TGCAGCGTTGAAATGGAAGGAGTGCGAAGCACAGATACGCAGTATTTT.

The chain combines TRBV28 with TRBJ2-3, with TRBD1 as a possible D gene (5 bases). The germline V gene encodes CDR1 MDHEN and CDR2 SYDVKM. This CDR3 is 13 amino acids long. The ends were cut back, 2 bases at V and 14 bases at J, with 17 bases in the middle. This CDR3 reads CASSLRSRARVYF. For the CDR3, the DNA is TGTGCCAGCAGTTTACGCTCACGGGCCAGGGTGTATTTT.

This sequence joins TRBV28 and TRBJ2-3; 9 bases map to TRBD2. Per germline, CDR1 MDHEN and CDR2 SYDVKM. V lost 6 bases, J lost 3 bases, and 4 bases stayed unmatched. This CDR3 has 14 residues. This CDR3 is CASSLSGGTDTQYF. In DNA, the CDR3 is TGTGCCAGCAGCCTTAGCGGGGGAACAGATACGCAGTATTTT.

The genes are TRBV7-2 and TRBJ1-5, with TRBD1 matching over 7 bases. The junction had 4 bases not matched to a gene; V was cut back by 4 bases and J by 1 base. The CDR3 runs to 15 residues. Germline CDR1 is SGHTA and CDR2 is FQGNSA. Here the CDR3 DNA reads TGTGCCAGCAGCTCCCAGGGGGGGAGCAATCAGCCCCAGCATTTT. It yields the protein CASSSQGGSNQPQHF.

This clone has only a few counts. The chain joins TRBV24-1 to TRBJ2-2, with D tentatively TRBD2 (7 bases). Germline V gene sequence: CDR1 KGHDR, CDR2 SFDVKD. CDR3 size: 17 residues. V was clipped by 5 bases and J by 2 bases, with 17 bases between them. The CDR3 DNA sequence: TGTGCCACCAGTGTTGGCCTGGGGGGGGCCAACACCGGGGAGCTGTTTTTT. This translates into CATSVGLGGANTGELFF.

The chain joins TRBV3-1 (or the pseudogene TRBV3-2) to TRBJ2-7; D possibly corresponds to TRBD1 (6 bases). The V end was cut by 0 bases, the J end by 0 bases, with 18 bases between. Looked up from germline, CDR1 is LGHDT and CDR2 is YNNKEL (reference sequence). The CDR3 loop spans 18 amino acids. The CDR3 here is CASSQDPSTRDTSYEQYF. DNA of the CDR3: TGTGCCAGCAGCCAAGACCCCTCAACCAGGGACACCTCCTACGAGCAGTACTTC.

The rearrangement links TRBV15 to TRBJ2-3, with 11 positions matching TRBD2. CDR1 is LNHNV and CDR2 is YYDKDF in the germline V gene (reference sequence). The J segment lost 7 bases and the V segment lost 4 bases, leaving 10 bases of the junction unmatched. This CDR3 is 16 amino acids long. The CDR3 loop reads CATSTRRLAGGNTQYF. DNA of the CDR3: TGTGCCACCAGCACGAGACGGCTAGCGGGGGGAAATACGCAGTATTTT.

This clone was detected once. The chain joins TRBV19 to TRBJ1-4; a weak D match, TRBD1 (5 bases). The CDR3 has 14 amino acids. The V end was cut by 2 bases, the J end by 6 bases, with 10 bases between. Germline V CDR1 and CDR2: LNHDA, SQIVND (reference sequence). The CDR3 bases are TGTGCCAGTAGTATACGTGGGGCGGATGAAAAACTGTTTTTT. Translating gives CASSIRGADEKLFF.

This sequence joins TRBV6-2 or TRBV6-3 and TRBJ2-1; tentatively, D is TRBD1 or TRBD2 (6 bases each). Germline lookup yields CDR1 MNHEY and CDR2 SVGEGT. Trimming stripped 5 bases from V and 15 bases from J, with 20 bases between. CDR3 length equals 13 residues. This CDR3 reads CASSKNPTGGMFF. The CDR3, as DNA: TGTGCCAGCAGTAAGAATCCGACAGGAGGGATGTTCTTC.

The chain has TRBV7-2 and TRBJ1-5; D possibly corresponds to TRBD1 (6 bases). This CDR3 contains 14 residues. V was pared by 10 bases and J by 5 bases, with 18 bases between. CDR1 SGHTA and CDR2 FQGNSA come from the germline V gene. CDR3 sequence: CAIETGSNHQPQHF. CDR3 DNA: TGTGCCATAGAGACAGGCTCCAATCATCAGCCCCAGCATTTT.

Details on this clone: This CDR3 is also generated by other DNA sequences in the sample. The chain carries TRBV24-1 and TRBJ2-5, with D uncertain. The germline CDR1 and CDR2 sequences are KGHDR and SFDVKD. The CDR3 consists of 14 residues. The V end lost 0 bases, the J end lost 1 base, and 5 bases lay between the germline ends. CDR3 in DNA: TGTGCCACCAGTGATTTGGGTAGCCAAGAGACCCAGTACTTC. It translates to CATSDLGSQETQYF.

CDR3 nucleotides: TGTGCCAGCAGCGTACTTCTGGGGGGCACAGATACGCAGTATTTT. As protein: CASSVLLGGTDTQYF. V and J are TRBV9 and TRBJ2-3; D is perhaps TRBD1 or TRBD2 (5 bases each). From germline, CDR1 is SGDLS and CDR2 YYNGEE. The ends were cut back, 1 base at V and 1 base at J, with 10 bases in the middle. The CDR3 consists of 15 residues.

The chain employs TRBV27 and TRBJ1-5, with TRBD1 matching over 10 bases. The CDR3 loop spans 16 amino acids. V gave up 3 bases and J gave up 3 bases; unmatched junction bases: 5. The germline V gene has CDR1 MNHEY and CDR2 SMNVEV (reference sequence). Here the CDR3 reads CASSLGQGLNNQPQHF. The CDR3, as DNA: TGTGCCAGCAGTTTGGGACAGGGGTTAAACAATCAGCCCCAGCATTTT.

V usage is TRBV3-1 (or the pseudogene TRBV3-2) and J usage is TRBJ2-4; possible D gene TRBD2, 7 bases. The CDR3 sequence is 14 residues long. Germline loops: CDR1 LGHDT, CDR2 YNNKEL (reference sequence). V was trimmed by 2 bases and J by 5 bases, leaving 10 bases between them. This CDR3 is CASSQRGGQNIQYF. The CDR3 bases are TGTGCCAGCAGCCAAAGGGGGGGCCAAAACATTCAGTACTTC.

In its sample, this clone was seen once. This chain uses TRBV16 with TRBJ1-1; 7 bases align to TRBD1. The J segment lost 7 bases and the V segment lost 0 bases, leaving 11 bases of the junction unmatched. Germline values: CDR1 KGHSY, CDR2 FQNENV. The length of the CDR3 is 16 residues. The chain's CDR3 is CASSQSSAGGTLEAFF. In nucleotides, the CDR3 is TGTGCCAGCAGCCAATCATCGGCAGGGGGGACCCTTGAAGCTTTCTTT.

The chain couples TRBV19 to TRBJ2-3; 12 nucleotides line up with TRBD2. CDR1 and CDR2 (germline): LNHDA, SQIVND (reference sequence). V lost 9 bases, J lost 6 bases, and 7 bases stayed unmatched. This CDR3 contains 14 residues. CDR3 bases: TGTGCCAGCGCGACTAGCGGGAGATCTGATACGCAGTATTTT. Amino acid sequence: CASATSGRSDTQYF.